This T cell receptor beta chain comes out of a study of T-cell memory formation after mild COVID-19. Across the whole study: Largely, the TCR clusters proved donor specific.

With regard to this clonotype: Its matching antigen is unknown.

This CDR3 is built from 14 residues. J lost 4 bases, V lost 4 bases, and 8 bases had no gene match. Germline V gene data show CDR1 as DFQATT and CDR2 as SNEGSKA (reference sequence). Each CDR3 protein is one row after TCRdb ran MiXCR on the 5' RACE reads. The profile shows about 110,000 distinct CDR3 sequences, under 15% of them singletons. General study findings and limits: Nothing confirmed that second-wave clones peaking on day 37 were specific for SARS-CoV-2. Later expanders leaned CD4+, whereas clones that contracted between day 15 and 85 were balanced CD4/CD8.

The clonotype originates from an adult woman who had mild COVID-19 (a few samples of this study predate the infection). Cell type and time point are not known. The rearrangement joins TRBV20-1 to TRBJ2-5, with 8 bases matching TRBD2. Sequenced: PBMCs or a T cell subset sorted from them (not recorded which). CDR3 bases: TGCAGTGCTAAAACGGGGGGGCCGATAGAGACCCAGTACTTC. Its protein is CSAKTGGPIETQYF.